The source of this T cell receptor beta chain is a study of cytomegalovirus exposure and HLA in healthy donors. Use of 60 Vbeta and 13 Jbeta primers characterized the PCR. Data came from immunoSEQ multiplex PCR; TCRdb stores just in-frame clones and leaves some out. The data contain some 150,000 clones, approximately 79% of them singletons. V shed 4 bases and J 4 bases; nucleotides not matched to a gene: 5. CDR1 and CDR2 from the germline V gene are MNHNS and SASEGT. This CDR3 has 14 residues. The V gene is TRBV6-1, the J gene TRBJ1-1; 8 bases map to TRBD1. The sequence derives from a man aged 35-49 years in good health and CMV-seronegative. Input material: PBMCs. The chain's CDR3 is CASSASGGLTEAFF. The DNA for the CDR3 is TGTGCCAGCAGTGCCTCAGGGGGCCTCACTGAAGCTTTCTTT.